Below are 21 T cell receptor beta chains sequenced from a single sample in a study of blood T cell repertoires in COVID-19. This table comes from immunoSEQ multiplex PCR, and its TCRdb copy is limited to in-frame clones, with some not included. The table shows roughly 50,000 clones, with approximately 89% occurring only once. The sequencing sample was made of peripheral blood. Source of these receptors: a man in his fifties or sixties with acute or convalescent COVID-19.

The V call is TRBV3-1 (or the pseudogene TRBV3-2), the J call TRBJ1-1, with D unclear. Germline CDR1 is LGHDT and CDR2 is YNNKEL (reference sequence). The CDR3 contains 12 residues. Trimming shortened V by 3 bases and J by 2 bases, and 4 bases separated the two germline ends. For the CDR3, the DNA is TGTGCCAGCAGCCAGAGTAACACTGAAGCTTTCTTT. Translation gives CASSQSNTEAFF.

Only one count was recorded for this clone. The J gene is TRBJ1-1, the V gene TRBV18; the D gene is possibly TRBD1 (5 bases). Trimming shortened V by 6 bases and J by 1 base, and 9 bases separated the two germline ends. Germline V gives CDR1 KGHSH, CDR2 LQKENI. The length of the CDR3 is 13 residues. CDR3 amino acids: CASSPTANTEAFF. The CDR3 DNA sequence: TGTGCCAGCTCCCCGACAGCGAACACTGAAGCTTTCTTT.

CDR3 residues: CATFPGLAGAGELFF. The CDR3 nucleotides read TGTGCCACATTCCCAGGACTAGCGGGGGCCGGGGAGCTGTTTTTT. This chain links TRBV28 with TRBJ2-2; 13 positions agree with TRBD2. The germline V gene has CDR1 MDHEN and CDR2 SYDVKM. CDR3 size: 15 residues. V lost 10 bases and J lost 6; bases outside the gene matches: 8.

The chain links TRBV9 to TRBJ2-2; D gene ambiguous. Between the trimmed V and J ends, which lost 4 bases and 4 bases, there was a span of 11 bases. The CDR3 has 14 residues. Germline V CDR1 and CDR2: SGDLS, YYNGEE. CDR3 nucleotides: TGTGCCAGCAGCACCCCCCGAGGCACCGGGGAGCTGTTTTTT. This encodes CASSTPRGTGELFF.

This chain's CDR3 is CAIRPGDSGNTIYF. The DNA of the CDR3 is TGTGCCATCAGACCAGGGGACTCTGGAAACACCATATATTTT. The chain joins TRBV10-3 to TRBJ1-3, with D perhaps matching TRBD1 (6 bases). The germline CDR1 and CDR2 sequences are ENHRY and SYGVKD. This CDR3 contains 14 residues. V was trimmed by 6 bases and J by 0 bases, leaving 9 bases between them.

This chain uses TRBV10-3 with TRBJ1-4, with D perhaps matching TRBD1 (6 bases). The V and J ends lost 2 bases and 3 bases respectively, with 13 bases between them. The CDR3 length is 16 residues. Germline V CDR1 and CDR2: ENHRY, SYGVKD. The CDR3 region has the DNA TGTGCCATCAGTGAGGGTCTGGACAGATCTAATGAAAAACTGTTTTTT. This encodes CAISEGLDRSNEKLFF.

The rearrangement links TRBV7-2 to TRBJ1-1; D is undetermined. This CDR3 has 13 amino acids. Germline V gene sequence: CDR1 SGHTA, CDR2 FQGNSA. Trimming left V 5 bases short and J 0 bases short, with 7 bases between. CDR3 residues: CASSTTVNTEAFF. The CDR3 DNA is TGTGCCAGCAGCACAACAGTGAACACTGAAGCTTTCTTT.

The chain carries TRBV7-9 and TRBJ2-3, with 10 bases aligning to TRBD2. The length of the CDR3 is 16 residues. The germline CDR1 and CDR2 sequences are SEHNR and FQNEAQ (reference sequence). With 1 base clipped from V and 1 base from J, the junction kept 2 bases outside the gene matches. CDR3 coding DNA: TGTGCCAGCAGCTTAGAGCGGGGGGGTCGCACAGATACGCAGTATTTT. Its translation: CASSLERGGRTDTQYF. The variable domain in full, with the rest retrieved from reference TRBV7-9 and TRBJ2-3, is DTGVSQNPRHKITKRGQNVTFRCDPISEHNRLYWYRQTLGQGPEFLTYFQNEAQLEKSRLLSDRFSAERPKGSFSTLEIQRTEQGDSAMYLCASSLERGGRTDTQYFGPGTRLTVL.

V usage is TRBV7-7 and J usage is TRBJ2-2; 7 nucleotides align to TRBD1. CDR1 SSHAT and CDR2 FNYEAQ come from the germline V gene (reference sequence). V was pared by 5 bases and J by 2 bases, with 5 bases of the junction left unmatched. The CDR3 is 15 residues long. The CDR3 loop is CASSPRDSNTGELFF. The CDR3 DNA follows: TGTGCCAGCAGCCCCCGGGACAGCAACACCGGGGAGCTGTTTTTT.

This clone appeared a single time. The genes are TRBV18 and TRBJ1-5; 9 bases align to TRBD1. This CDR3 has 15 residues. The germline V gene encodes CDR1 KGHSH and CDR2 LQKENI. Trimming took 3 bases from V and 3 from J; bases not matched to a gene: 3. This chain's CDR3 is CASSPGTGPNQPQHF. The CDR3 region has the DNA TGTGCCAGCTCACCGGGGACAGGGCCCAATCAGCCCCAGCATTTT.

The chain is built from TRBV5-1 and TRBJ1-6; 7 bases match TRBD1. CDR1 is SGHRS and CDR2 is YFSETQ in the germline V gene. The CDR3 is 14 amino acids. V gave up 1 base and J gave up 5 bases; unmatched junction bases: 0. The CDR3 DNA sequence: TGCGCCAGCAGCTTGACAGGGGATAATTCACCCCTCCACTTT. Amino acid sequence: CASSLTGDNSPLHF.

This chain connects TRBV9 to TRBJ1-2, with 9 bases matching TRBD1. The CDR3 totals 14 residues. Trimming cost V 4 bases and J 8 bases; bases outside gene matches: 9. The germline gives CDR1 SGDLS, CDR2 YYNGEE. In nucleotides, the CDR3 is TGTGCCAGCAGCAGCCCGAGGACAGGGGTCGGCTACACCTTC. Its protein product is CASSSPRTGVGYTF.

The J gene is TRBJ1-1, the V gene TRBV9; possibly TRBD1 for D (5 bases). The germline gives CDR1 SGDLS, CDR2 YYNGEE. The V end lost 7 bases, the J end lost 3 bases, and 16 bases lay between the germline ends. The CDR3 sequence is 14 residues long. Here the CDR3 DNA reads TGTGCCAGCGCACTTGATTTAGGGGACACTGAAGCTTTCTTT. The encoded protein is CASALDLGDTEAFF.

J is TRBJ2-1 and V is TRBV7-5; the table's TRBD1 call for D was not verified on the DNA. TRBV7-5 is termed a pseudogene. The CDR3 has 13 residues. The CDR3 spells CASLGQGLLEQFF. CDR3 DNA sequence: TGTGCCAGTCTGGGACAGGGCCTCTTGGAGCAGTTCTTC.

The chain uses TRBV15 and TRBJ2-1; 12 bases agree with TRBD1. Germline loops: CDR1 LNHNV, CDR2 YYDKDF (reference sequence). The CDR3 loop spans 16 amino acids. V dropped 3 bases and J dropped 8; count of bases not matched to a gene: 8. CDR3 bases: TGTGCCACCAGCAGGGGGACAGGGGGCGAACCCCATGAGCAGTTCTTC. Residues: CATSRGTGGEPHEQFF. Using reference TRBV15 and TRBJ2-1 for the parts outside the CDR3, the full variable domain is DAMVIQNPRYQVTQFGKPVTLSCSQTLNHNVMYWYQQKSSQAPKLLFHYYDKDFNNEADTPDNFQSRRPNTSFCFLDIRSPGLGDTAMYLCATSRGTGGEPHEQFFGPGTRLTVL.

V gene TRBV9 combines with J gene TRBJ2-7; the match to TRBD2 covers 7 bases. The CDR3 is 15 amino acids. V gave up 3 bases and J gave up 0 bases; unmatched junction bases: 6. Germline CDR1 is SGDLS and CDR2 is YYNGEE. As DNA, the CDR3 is TGTGCCAGCAGCGGGGGGACTACCACCTCCTACGAGCAGTACTTC. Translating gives CASSGGTTTSYEQYF.

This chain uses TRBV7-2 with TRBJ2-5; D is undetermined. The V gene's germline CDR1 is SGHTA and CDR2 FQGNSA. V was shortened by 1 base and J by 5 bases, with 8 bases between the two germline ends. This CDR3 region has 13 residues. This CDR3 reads CASSLVDRETQYF. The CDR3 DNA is TGTGCCAGCAGCTTAGTTGATCGGGAGACCCAGTACTTC.

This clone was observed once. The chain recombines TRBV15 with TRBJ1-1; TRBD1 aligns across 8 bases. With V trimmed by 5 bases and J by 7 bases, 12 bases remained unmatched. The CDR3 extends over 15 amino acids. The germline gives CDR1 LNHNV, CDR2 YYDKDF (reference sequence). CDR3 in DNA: TGTGCCACCAGCGCGAGAGCAGGGGGCATTGGTGAAGCTTTCTTT. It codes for CATSARAGGIGEAFF.

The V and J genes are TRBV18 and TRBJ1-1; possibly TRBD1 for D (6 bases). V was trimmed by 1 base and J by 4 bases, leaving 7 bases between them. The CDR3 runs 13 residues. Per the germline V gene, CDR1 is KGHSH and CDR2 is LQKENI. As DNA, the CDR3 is TGTGCCAGCTCACCACTAGGGGGCACTGAAGCTTTCTTT. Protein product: CASSPLGGTEAFF.

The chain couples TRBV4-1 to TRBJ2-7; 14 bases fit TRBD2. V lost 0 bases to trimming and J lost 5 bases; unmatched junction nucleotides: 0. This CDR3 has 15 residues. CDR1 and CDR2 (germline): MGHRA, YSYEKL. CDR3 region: CASSQEGLAGDEQYF. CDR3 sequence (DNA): TGCGCCAGCAGCCAAGAGGGACTAGCGGGAGACGAGCAGTACTTC.

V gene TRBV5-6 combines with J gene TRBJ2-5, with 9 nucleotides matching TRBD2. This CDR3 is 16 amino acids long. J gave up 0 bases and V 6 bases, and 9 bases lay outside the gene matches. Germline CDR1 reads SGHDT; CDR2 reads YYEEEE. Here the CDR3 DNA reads TGTGCCAGCACATTGTCCCTAGCGGGGAACCAAGAGACCCAGTACTTC. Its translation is CASTLSLAGNQETQYF.